The clone carrying this T cell receptor (beta chain) showed up many times. This sample stems from a study of low-dose radiotherapy and immunotherapy resistance in tumors. Study overall: Every 2 weeks, cohort 1 got 0.5 Gy, reaching 6.5 Gy to the planning target volume. On an every-two-weeks schedule, patients received intravenous nivolumab 240 mg, along with ipilimumab 1 mg/kg every six weeks. Cohort 2's total reached 13 Gy over 26 weeks, at 1 Gy per fraction every two weeks. Daily, from cycle 1 day 1 and for four cycles, patients took oral aspirin 300 mg.

Germline V gene data show CDR1 as LNHDA and CDR2 as SQIVND (reference sequence). V was trimmed by 5 bases and J by 4 bases, leaving 9 bases between them. The CDR3 contains 13 residues. First-strand cDNA relied on TRAV- and TRBV-specific primers spanning alpha and beta chains. The authors amplified TCRs for 20 to 25 PCR cycles with a constant-region primer and a V-primer adapter. TCRdb used MiXCR to reprocess the reads, holding one entry per CDR3 protein. Here the sample spans about 91,000 distinct CDR3 sequences, 20% to 25% being singletons. Indicated time point: after trial treatment. The treatment here: LDRT plus nivolumab, ipilimumab, low-dose cyclophosphamide and aspirin (RACIN trial).

Here the sequenced sample was PBMCs, taken after low-dose radiotherapy plus immunotherapy. This receptor was identified in a female donor with ovarian cancer. This chain connects TRBV19 to TRBJ2-1; D is uncertain. CDR3 sequence (DNA): TGTGCCAGTAGTCCCCTGGGTTACAATGAGCAGTTCTTC. Its translation is CASSPLGYNEQFF.